The 12 T cell receptor beta chains reported below all come from one sample, sequenced in a study of shared clonotypes between healthy human individuals. Sequencing used immunoSEQ multiplex PCR; TCRdb keeps in-frame clones, though not all of them. The sample consists of 2 million to 2.5 million clones, 92% of them appearing once. The sequenced sample was naive CD4+ T cells from PBMCs. The subset is: CD45RA+ positively selected. These receptor sequences come from a man in his late teens or twenties in good health. Some clones in this sample may be carry-over from other donors' samples.

In DNA form, the CDR3 reads TGTGCCAGCAGCAGACTTAGCGGGAGTATTCACAATGAGCAGTTCTTC. Its translation is CASSRLSGSIHNEQFF. This chain connects TRBV5-6 to TRBJ2-1; 9 bases map to TRBD2. The junction had 10 bases not matched to a gene; V was cut back by 4 bases and J by 5 bases. The CDR3 spans 16 residues. Germline V gene sequence: CDR1 SGHDT, CDR2 YYEEEE.

J is TRBJ2-5 and V is TRBV7-9, with D possibly TRBD1 on 6 matching bases. The CDR3 has 14 residues. Trimming stripped 5 bases from V and 0 bases from J, with 10 bases between. CDR1 SEHNR and CDR2 FQNEAQ come from the germline V gene (reference sequence). The CDR3 nucleotides are TGTGCCAGCAGCATCTACAGGGACCAAGAGACCCAGTACTTC. Protein sequence: CASSIYRDQETQYF.

V is TRBV5-4 and J is TRBJ1-2; TRBD1 aligns across 9 bases. V trimming: 4 bases; J trimming: 6 bases; junction bases outside the gene matches: 7. The CDR3 consists of 14 residues. Germline V gene data show CDR1 as SGHNT and CDR2 as YYREEE (reference sequence). The CDR3 DNA is TGTGCCAGCAGCCCGGGACAGGGAGTGGATGGCTACACCTTC. This sequence encodes CASSPGQGVDGYTF. Supplemented by reference TRBV5-4 and TRBJ1-2, the full variable domain reads ETGVTQSPTHLIKTRGQQVTLRCSSQSGHNTVSWYQQALGQGPQFIFQYYREEENGRGNFPPRFSGLQFPNYSSELNVNALELDDSALYLCASSPGQGVDGYTFGSGTRLTVV.

The genes are TRBV13 and TRBJ1-4; TRBD1 is a possible D gene (5 bases). The V and J ends lost 5 bases and 8 bases respectively, with 15 bases between them. The CDR3 spans 14 residues. Germline assignment: CDR1 PRHDT and CDR2 FYEKMQ (reference sequence). The CDR3 loop is CASSGEQGGEKLFF. CDR3 sequence (DNA): TGTGCCAGCAGCGGGGAGCAGGGCGGCGAAAAACTGTTTTTT. The full variable domain, with the rest looked up from reference TRBV13 and TRBJ1-4, is AAGVIQSPRHLIKEKRETATLKCYPIPRHDTVYWYQQGPGQDPQFLISFYEKMQSDKGSIPDRFSAQQFSDYHSELNMSSLELGDSALYFCASSGEQGGEKLFFGSGTQLSVL.

J is TRBJ1-1 and V is TRBV28, with TRBD1 as a possible D gene (5 bases). Trimming took 6 bases from V and 2 from J, leaving 16 bases between them. The CDR3 is made up of 15 amino acids. Germline CDR1 reads MDHEN; CDR2 reads SYDVKM. CDR3 nucleotide sequence: TGTGCCAGCAGCCCCGGGGGTGGGGGAAACACTGAAGCTTTCTTT. This gives the protein CASSPGGGGNTEAFF.

The chain links TRBV28 to TRBJ2-2; D unclear. This CDR3 has 14 amino acids. CDR1 and CDR2 from the germline V gene are MDHEN and SYDVKM. V lost 4 bases, J lost 6 bases, and 12 bases lay in between. CDR3 bases: TGTGCCAGCAGTTCCCCTATTAGGGCCGGGGAGCTGTTTTTT. This sequence encodes CASSSPIRAGELFF.

This clone has a single count. This rearrangement joins TRBV28 to TRBJ2-5, with D perhaps matching TRBD2 (6 bases). Trimming stripped 4 bases from V and 1 base from J, with 19 bases between. Germline V gene sequence: CDR1 MDHEN, CDR2 SYDVKM. This CDR3 region has 17 residues. DNA for the CDR3: TGTGCCAGCAGTTACGGAACTGGGAGGACCGTCCAAGAGACCCAGTACTTC. It codes for CASSYGTGRTVQETQYF.

CDR3 amino acids: CASSLVFDGPQHF. CDR3 coding DNA: TGTGCCAGCAGCTTAGTATTCGACGGCCCCCAGCATTTT. The gene calls are TRBV7-2 and TRBJ1-5; no definite D call. V gave up 1 base and J gave up 10 bases, with 11 bases separating them. Germline values: CDR1 SGHTA, CDR2 FQGNSA. The CDR3 runs 13 residues.

This clone was recorded once. The CDR3 region has the DNA TGTGCCAGCTCACCGGACACCTACAATGAGCAGTTCTTC. Protein: CASSPDTYNEQFF. The chain couples TRBV18 to TRBJ2-1, with D possibly TRBD1 on 5 matching bases. The CDR3 has 13 residues. Deletions cut 3 bases from V and 2 bases from J, with 5 bases between. Germline V lookup: CDR1 KGHSH, CDR2 LQKENI.

As for this clone: The sample holds other DNA sequences that translate to the same CDR3. J is TRBJ1-1 and V is TRBV5-1, with a tentative D call TRBD1 (6 bases). V dropped 4 bases and J dropped 0 bases, with 10 bases sitting between them. This CDR3 comprises 14 residues. The germline CDR1 and CDR2 sequences are SGHRS and YFSETQ. CDR3 nucleotide sequence: TGCGCCAGCAGCCCGACAGGCCTGAACACTGAAGCTTTCTTT. Amino acid sequence: CASSPTGLNTEAFF.

Remarks on this clone: Additional DNA sequences in this sample encode the identical CDR3. The V and J genes are TRBV10-3 and TRBJ2-1; D is unclear. The CDR3 covers 13 residues. V was trimmed by 5 bases and J by 0 bases, leaving 5 bases between them. Germline CDR1 and CDR2: ENHRY and SYGVKD. DNA of the CDR3: TGTGCCATCAGTCCTAGCTCCTACAATGAGCAGTTCTTC. It specifies CAISPSSYNEQFF.

This chain connects TRBV7-9 to TRBJ1-2; 10 bases are a match to TRBD1. The CDR3 runs 14 residues. The germline CDR1 and CDR2 sequences are SEHNR and FQNEAQ (reference sequence). Losses at the gene ends were 4 bases for V and 7 bases for J; bases not matched to a gene: 6. The CDR3 reads CASSSRDRGGGYTF. CDR3 sequence (DNA): TGTGCCAGCAGCTCCCGGGACAGGGGTGGTGGCTACACCTTC.